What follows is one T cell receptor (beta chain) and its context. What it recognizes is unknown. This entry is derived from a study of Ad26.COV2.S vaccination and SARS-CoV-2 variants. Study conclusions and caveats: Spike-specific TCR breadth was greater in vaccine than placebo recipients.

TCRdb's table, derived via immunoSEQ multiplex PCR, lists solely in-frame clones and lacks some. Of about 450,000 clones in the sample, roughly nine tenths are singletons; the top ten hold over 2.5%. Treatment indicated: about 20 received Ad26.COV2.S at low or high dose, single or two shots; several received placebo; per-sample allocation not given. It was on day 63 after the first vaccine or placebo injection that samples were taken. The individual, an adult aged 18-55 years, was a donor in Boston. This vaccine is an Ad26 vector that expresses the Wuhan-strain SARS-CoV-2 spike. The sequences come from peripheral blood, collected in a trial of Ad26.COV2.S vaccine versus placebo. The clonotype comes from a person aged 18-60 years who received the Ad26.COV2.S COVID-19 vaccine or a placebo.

The CDR3 region is CASSPGLRTYNEQFF. The CDR3 DNA reads as TGTGCCAGCTCACCGGGGTTAAGGACCTACAATGAGCAGTTCTTC. This chain uses TRBV18 with TRBJ2-1; D is uncertain. Germline V gene lookup returns CDR1 KGHSH and CDR2 LQKENI. This CDR3 is 15 amino acids long. V was trimmed by 3 bases and J by 2 bases, leaving 11 bases between them.